This T cell receptor delta chain was profiled in a study of Vδ1+ human thymocytes. General study points: Thymic TRG and TRD repertoires appeared highly polyclonal, with Gaussian CDR3 length distributions. Unexpected Vdelta2 sequences could cause misinterpretation of bulk repertoire data. Roughly 22% of thymic delta-chain sequences were Vdelta2, with few Vdelta3, unlike blood Vdelta1+ controls.

Between roughly 97% and 99.6% of sorted thymocytes were Vdelta1+. The germline V gene encodes CDR1 GEAIGNYY and CDR2 EKD. Germline trimming cut 6 bases from V and 3 bases from J; bases unmatched to any gene: 7. The CDR3 extends over 16 amino acids. This clone counts as medium-sized. What it binds is unknown. Extracted RNA was reverse transcribed into cDNA. Multiplex PCR used pooled V-gene forward primers and a constant-region reverse primer to amplify CDR3s. TCRdb reprocessed the multiplex PCR reads through CATT. The table records 20,000 to 25,000 delta-chain clones, approximately 8.8% of them present only once.

This clonotype was obtained from a child younger than two who had congenital heart surgery. V and J are TRDV2 and TRDJ2; the match to TRDD3 covers 12 bases. The material sequenced was Vdelta1+ gamma-delta thymocytes from the thymus. As to subset: FACS-sorted CD3+ TCRalphabeta- TCRVdelta1+ TCRVdelta2- thymocytes. As DNA, the CDR3 is TGTGCCTGTCCTTACTGGGGGATACTAATGACAGCACAACTCTTCTTT. Translated: CACPYWGILMTAQLFF.